Following are 22 T cell receptor beta chains from one sample sequenced in a study of control samples from healthy donors and cancer patients. Generated by immunoSEQ multiplex PCR, the TCRdb table keeps only in-frame clones and is missing some. The sample consists of 150,000 to 180,000 clones, around 96% of them appearing once. Sequencing was done on a sample of blood. These receptors were collected from a man in his forties or fifties in good health.

This rearrangement joins TRBV29-1 to TRBJ1-5; D not certain. Germline lookup yields CDR1 SQVTM and CDR2 ANQGSEA. The germline V and J ends were trimmed by 5 bases and 2 bases, with 22 bases remaining between them. The CDR3 consists of 17 residues. In DNA form, the CDR3 reads TGCAGCGTTTTCGTTCCAACGGATTCTTGGGGCAATCAGCCCCAGCATTTT. It codes for CSVFVPTDSWGNQPQHF. Looking up the rest from reference TRBV29-1 and TRBJ1-5 gives the full variable domain: SAVISQKPSRDICQRGTSLTIQCQVDSQVTMMFWYRQQPGQSLTLIATANQGSEATYESGFVIDKFPISRPNLTFSTLTVSNMSPEDSSIYLCSVFVPTDSWGNQPQHFGDGTRLSIL.

The chain uses TRBV4-3 and TRBJ1-6; possibly TRBD1 for D (5 bases). The CDR3 is 16 amino acids. V was trimmed by 3 bases and J by 10 bases, leaving 19 bases between them. Germline V lookup: CDR1 LGHNA, CDR2 YSLEER. CDR3 sequence reads: CASSQATGGSGSPLHF. The CDR3 nucleotides read TGCGCCAGCAGCCAGGCGACGGGGGGTTCTGGCTCACCCCTCCACTTT.

The rearrangement uses TRBV6-1 and TRBJ2-1; weak D call: TRBD1 (7 bases). The CDR3 has 17 amino acids. V shed 2 bases and J shed 9 bases, with 23 bases lying between them. CDR1 and CDR2 (germline): MNHNS, SASEGT. The CDR3 DNA follows: TGTGCCAGCAGTGAATTGAAAGGAGGGACAGTGTTTGGTGAGCAGTTCTTC. This gives the protein CASSELKGGTVFGEQFF.

The chain links TRBV4-3 to TRBJ2-5; D is unresolved. Germline CDR1 is LGHNA and CDR2 is YSLEER. The CDR3 totals 12 residues. V lost 6 bases and J 9 bases, leaving 14 bases between the germline ends. The CDR3 nucleotides are TGCGCCAGCAGTCTGGGGAAATCCCCCCAGTACTTC. Translating gives CASSLGKSPQYF.

The chain recombines TRBV21-1 with TRBJ2-7. TRBV21-1 represents a pseudogene. The CDR3 has 15 amino acids. Here the CDR3 DNA reads TGTGCCAGCAGCAAATGGGGGGCGCCACCTGGGGAGCAGTACTTC. Translating it yields CASSKWGAPPGEQYF.

This chain connects TRBV2 to TRBJ2-7; 12 bases fit TRBD2. Germline CDR1 and CDR2: SNHLY and FYNNEI. CDR3 length: 15 residues. V trimming: 4 bases; J trimming: 6 bases; junction bases outside the gene matches: 7. CDR3 sequence: CASSGLAGAFGEQYF. CDR3 in DNA: TGTGCCAGCAGTGGACTAGCGGGGGCCTTTGGCGAGCAGTACTTC.

The chain joins TRBV7-7 to TRBJ2-1; 10 positions agree with TRBD2. The CDR3 extends over 15 amino acids. V shed 2 bases, J shed 4 bases, and the junction held 2 bases outside the gene matches. Germline lookup yields CDR1 SSHAT and CDR2 FNYEAQ (reference sequence). The CDR3 spells CASSLQRGGYNEQFF. The CDR3 coding sequence is TGTGCCAGCAGCTTACAGCGGGGGGGATACAATGAGCAGTTCTTC.

The chain joins TRBV12-5 to TRBJ2-3; the match to TRBD2 covers 7 bases. The length of the CDR3 is 14 residues. The V and J ends lost 4 bases and 2 bases, in that order; junction bases with no gene match: 3. Germline CDR1 and CDR2: LGHNT and FRNRAP. The CDR3 bases are TGTGCTAGTGGTTGGGGGGGTGCCACAGATACGCAGTATTTT. Residues: CASGWGGATDTQYF.

The chain has TRBV6-6 and TRBJ1-1; 10 positions match TRBD1. The CDR3 is 14 amino acids. The V segment lost 6 bases and the J segment 3 bases; nucleotides outside the gene matches: 4. Germline V gives CDR1 MNHNY, CDR2 SVGAGI (reference sequence). CDR3 residues: CASSRQGADTEAFF. The CDR3 region has the DNA TGTGCCAGCAGCCGACAGGGGGCAGACACTGAAGCTTTCTTT.

The chain has TRBV5-1 and TRBJ2-1; D remains unclear. V shed 0 bases and J shed 4 bases, with 5 bases lying between them. Germline assignment: CDR1 SGHRS and CDR2 YFSETQ. The CDR3 consists of 13 residues. Here the CDR3 DNA reads TGCGCCAGCAGCTTGGCGACTTACAATGAGCAGTTCTTC. It translates to CASSLATYNEQFF.

The J gene is TRBJ1-6, the V gene TRBV11-2, with 7 bases matching TRBD1. Losses at the gene ends were 1 base for V and 6 bases for J; bases not matched to a gene: 6. The CDR3 loop spans 16 amino acids. CDR1 and CDR2 from the germline V gene are SGHAT and FQNNGV. CDR3 DNA: TGTGCCAGCAGCTTAGCATCGCAGGGGGTTAATTCACCCCTCCACTTT. Translating gives CASSLASQGVNSPLHF.

The CDR3 is CASSYSSPGELFF. CDR3 in DNA: TGTGCCAGCAGTTACTCTTCTCCCGGGGAGCTGTTTTTT. This chain uses TRBV6-2 or TRBV6-3 with TRBJ2-2; D is uncertain. The CDR3 extends over 13 amino acids. The ends were cut back, 0 bases at V and 6 bases at J, with 5 bases in the middle. CDR1 MNHEY and CDR2 SVGEGT come from the germline V gene.

The genes are TRBV3-1 (or the pseudogene TRBV3-2) and TRBJ2-5; D not resolved. Germline V gives CDR1 LGHDT, CDR2 YNNKEL (reference sequence). The CDR3 sequence is 16 residues long. V gave up 4 bases and J gave up 5 bases, with 20 bases separating them. CDR3 region: CASSPSVDALKETQYF. DNA of the CDR3: TGTGCCAGCAGCCCGAGCGTAGACGCCCTCAAGGAGACCCAGTACTTC.

This sequence joins TRBV28 and TRBJ1-2, with D uncertain. Trimming took 5 bases from V and 4 from J, leaving 23 bases between them. The germline V gene has CDR1 MDHEN and CDR2 SYDVKM. The CDR3 contains 17 residues. The CDR3 reads CASSGPVGQSRGYGYTF. The CDR3 DNA reads TGTGCCAGCAGTGGCCCCGTTGGTCAGTCTAGAGGCTATGGCTACACCTTC.

This sequence joins TRBV18 and TRBJ1-2; TRBD1 is a possible D gene (6 bases). CDR3 size: 16 residues. Germline CDR1 is KGHSH and CDR2 is LQKENI. Trimming cost V 2 bases and J 1 base, with 14 bases left between them. In DNA, the CDR3 is TGTGCCAGCTCACCAAGGACAGAGCCCTTTAACTATGGCTACACCTTC. Translated: CASSPRTEPFNYGYTF.

The rearrangement uses TRBV7-9 and TRBJ2-7; D gene ambiguous. Trimming took off 3 bases at V and 6 bases at J, with 6 bases between the two ends. The V gene's germline CDR1 is SEHNR and CDR2 FQNEAQ (reference sequence). The CDR3 covers 11 residues. CDR3 sequence: CASSFGSEQYF. DNA for the CDR3: TGTGCCAGCAGCTTCGGTTCCGAGCAGTACTTC.

The chain has TRBV21-1 and TRBJ2-7; the table's TRBD1 call for D was not verified on the DNA. TRBV21-1 is a recognized pseudogene. This CDR3 has 15 residues. The CDR3 loop reads CASSKWGQGRNEQYF. In DNA form, the CDR3 reads TGTGCCAGCAGCAAATGGGGACAGGGGAGGAACGAGCAGTACTTC.

This sequence joins TRBV7-3 and TRBJ1-1; D remains unclear. The CDR3 length is 13 residues. CDR1 is SGHTA, CDR2 FQGTGA, per germline. Trimming pared 5 bases from V and 0 bases from J, leaving 7 bases between. The CDR3 sequence: CASSTRMNTEAFF. The DNA for the CDR3 is TGTGCCAGCAGCACTCGAATGAACACTGAAGCTTTCTTT.

J is TRBJ2-7 and V is TRBV2, with D maybe TRBD2 (7 bases). V lost 0 bases, J lost 4 bases, and 19 bases lay in between. Germline V lookup: CDR1 SNHLY, CDR2 FYNNEI. The CDR3 consists of 17 residues. DNA for the CDR3: TGTGCCAGCAGTGAAGCGGGGGGCCGGGCGGGGGTTTACGAGCAGTACTTC. As protein: CASSEAGGRAGVYEQYF.

This chain joins TRBV19 and TRBJ2-7; 9 bases align to TRBD1. The V and J ends lost 6 bases and 5 bases, in that order; junction bases with no gene match: 8. Germline V gene sequence: CDR1 LNHDA, CDR2 SQIVND (reference sequence). There are 14 residues in the CDR3. This CDR3 reads CASSPQGASDEQYF. The CDR3 nucleotides read TGTGCCAGTAGCCCACAGGGGGCATCGGACGAGCAGTACTTC.

The CDR3 sequence is CASRLYRDGDGYTF. In DNA, the CDR3 is TGTGCCAGCAGACTCTACAGGGATGGGGATGGCTACACCTTC. The V and J genes are TRBV2 and TRBJ1-2; a weak D match, TRBD1 (6 bases). Germline V gene sequence: CDR1 SNHLY, CDR2 FYNNEI. Trimming cost V 6 bases and J 6 bases, with 17 bases left between them. CDR3 length: 14 amino acids.

The V and J genes are TRBV7-2 and TRBJ2-1, with 8 positions matching TRBD1. The CDR3 is 13 amino acids. Germline assignment: CDR1 SGHTA and CDR2 FQGNSA. The V segment lost 5 bases and the J segment 10 bases; nucleotides outside the gene matches: 7. CDR3 region: CASSIPTGDEQFF. CDR3 coding DNA: TGTGCCAGCAGCATCCCGACAGGGGACGAGCAGTTCTTC.